These 6 T cell receptor beta chains came from one sample sequenced in a study of blood T cell repertoires in COVID-19. Here immunoSEQ multiplex PCR was the method, and the copy in TCRdb shows in-frame clones only, minus some. The profile shows hundreds of thousands of clones, 87% of them singletons. The sample taken for sequencing was peripheral blood. These receptors originate from a man in his 60s who had recovered from COVID-19.

This clone occurred many times. The genes are TRBV9 and TRBJ2-2; D gene ambiguous. V lost 0 bases to trimming and J lost 4 bases, with 10 bases between them. The CDR3 consists of 15 residues. Per germline, CDR1 SGDLS and CDR2 YYNGEE. CDR3: CASSVVGSITGELFF. CDR3 bases: TGTGCCAGCAGCGTAGTGGGCTCGATCACCGGGGAGCTGTTTTTT.

The chain recombines TRBV10-2 with TRBJ1-5; 7 positions match TRBD1. J was trimmed by 1 base and V by 6 bases; bases with no gene match: 9. The CDR3 extends over 16 amino acids. Germline lookup yields CDR1 WSHSY and CDR2 SAAADI. The CDR3 here is CASRPEGAISNQPQHF. CDR3 bases: TGCGCCAGCAGACCTGAGGGGGCGATAAGCAATCAGCCCCAGCATTTT.

The V and J genes are TRBV18 and TRBJ2-3, with TRBD2 matching 9 bases. V lost 0 bases, J lost 2 bases, and 6 bases stayed unmatched. The length of the CDR3 is 17 residues. CDR1 KGHSH and CDR2 LQKENI come from the germline V gene. CDR3 bases: TGTGCCAGCTCACCACCGGTCGCGGGGGGGGTCACAGATACGCAGTATTTT. This encodes CASSPPVAGGVTDTQYF.

The CDR3 coding sequence is TGTGCCAGCCAGGGGTTGACTGAAGCTTTCTTT. This sequence encodes CASQGLTEAFF. This chain connects TRBV25-1 to TRBJ1-1; possibly TRBD1 for D (6 bases). Between the trimmed V and J ends, which lost 8 bases and 5 bases, there was a span of 9 bases. Germline lookup yields CDR1 MGHDK and CDR2 SYGVNS. CDR3 size: 11 residues.

This clone came up a few times. CDR3 DNA: TGTGCCAGCAGCAAAGCGCAGGCAGGCCCACCCTATAGCAATCAGCCCCAGCATTTT. This translates into CASSKAQAGPPYSNQPQHF. V usage is TRBV21-1 and J usage is TRBJ1-5; the table's D gene call, TRBD1, was not cross checked with the DNA. TRBV21-1 corresponds to a pseudogene. This CDR3 has 19 amino acids.

The V and J genes are TRBV20-1 and TRBJ2-3, with 10 bases fitting TRBD2. The J segment lost 0 bases and the V segment lost 3 bases, leaving 6 bases of the junction unmatched. This CDR3 contains 16 residues. In germline, CDR1 is DFQATT, CDR2 SNEGSKA (reference sequence). The CDR3 loop reads CSASFVLAGSTDTQYF. The CDR3, as DNA: TGCAGTGCTAGTTTTGTACTAGCGGGGAGCACAGATACGCAGTATTTT.